This T cell receptor beta chain was found in a study of blood T cell repertoires in COVID-19. Clones were sequenced by immunoSEQ multiplex PCR, and TCRdb holds only the in-frame ones, with some missing. The table lists approximately 210,000 clones, around 85% of them singletons. Sequenced: peripheral blood. The TCR was taken from a man aged 55 to 70 with COVID-19, enrolled during active disease.

The CDR3 reads CAISGSGNYGYTF. Here the CDR3 DNA reads TGTGCCATCAGTGGTTCGGGGAACTATGGCTACACCTTC. The chain combines TRBV10-3 with TRBJ1-2, with D hard to call. Germline loops: CDR1 ENHRY, CDR2 SYGVKD. The V and J ends lost 4 bases and 2 bases respectively, with 8 bases between them. The CDR3 extends over 13 amino acids.